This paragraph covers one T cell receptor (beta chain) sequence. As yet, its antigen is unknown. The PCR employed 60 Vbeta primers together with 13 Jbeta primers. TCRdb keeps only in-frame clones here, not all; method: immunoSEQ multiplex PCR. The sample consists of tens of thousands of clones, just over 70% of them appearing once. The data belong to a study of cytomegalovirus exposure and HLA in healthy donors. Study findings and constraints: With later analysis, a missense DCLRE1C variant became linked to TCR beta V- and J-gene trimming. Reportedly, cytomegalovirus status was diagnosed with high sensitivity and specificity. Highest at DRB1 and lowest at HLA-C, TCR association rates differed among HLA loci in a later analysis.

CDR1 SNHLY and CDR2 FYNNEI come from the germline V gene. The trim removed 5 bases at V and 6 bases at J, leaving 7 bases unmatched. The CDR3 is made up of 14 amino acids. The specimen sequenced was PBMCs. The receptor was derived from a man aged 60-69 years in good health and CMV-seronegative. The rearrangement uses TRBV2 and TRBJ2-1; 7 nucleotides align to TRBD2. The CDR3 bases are TGTGCCAGCAGTCCCGGACTAGTGGGCAATGAGCAGTTCTTC. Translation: CASSPGLVGNEQFF.